Listed here are 13 T cell receptor beta chains from one sample, sequenced in a study of cytomegalovirus exposure and HLA in healthy donors. Researchers ran the PCR with 60 Vbeta and 13 Jbeta primers. Profiling relied on immunoSEQ multiplex PCR, and the TCRdb table lists in-frame clones only, not all of them. The sample shows tens of thousands of clones, 84% of them seen only once. Sequenced material: PBMCs. All receptors derive from a man between 70 and 80 years old in good health and CMV-seropositive.

CDR3 protein: CASSPPLGGPSNEQFF. CDR3 coding DNA: TGTGCCAGCTCACCACCGCTCGGGGGGCCAAGCAATGAGCAGTTCTTC. This chain joins TRBV18 and TRBJ2-1; tentatively, D is TRBD2 (7 bases). Germline loops: CDR1 KGHSH, CDR2 LQKENI. This CDR3 is built from 16 residues. Trimming shortened V by 0 bases and J by 6 bases, and 15 bases separated the two germline ends.

The genes are TRBV2 and TRBJ2-7, with 9 nucleotides matching TRBD1. Losses at the gene ends were 10 bases for V and 1 base for J; bases not matched to a gene: 8. This CDR3 spans 14 amino acids. Germline CDR1 and CDR2: SNHLY and FYNNEI. CDR3 in amino acids: CATSRDRESYEQYF. CDR3 DNA sequence: TGTGCCACCTCTCGGGACAGGGAGTCCTACGAGCAGTACTTC.

J is TRBJ1-4 and V is TRBV15; D is unresolved. The germline V gene encodes CDR1 LNHNV and CDR2 YYDKDF (reference sequence). The CDR3 is made up of 13 amino acids. The V gene lost 2 bases and the J gene lost 4 bases, with 5 bases spanning the gap. Written as DNA, the CDR3 is TGTGCCACCAGCAGATCAGTTAATGAAAAACTGTTTTTT. It codes for CATSRSVNEKLFF. Combining the CDR3 with reference TRBV15 and TRBJ1-4 gives the whole variable domain DAMVIQNPRYQVTQFGKPVTLSCSQTLNHNVMYWYQQKSSQAPKLLFHYYDKDFNNEADTPDNFQSRRPNTSFCFLDIRSPGLGDTAMYLCATSRSVNEKLFFGSGTQLSVL.

The chain recombines TRBV7-2 with TRBJ1-1, with a possible D match to TRBD1 (5 bases). V was pared by 1 base and J by 0 bases, with 9 bases between. CDR1 SGHTA and CDR2 FQGNSA come from the germline V gene. This CDR3 contains 15 residues. The CDR3 DNA reads TGTGCCAGCAGCTTAGGGGAGGGACTGAACACTGAAGCTTTCTTT. Its protein product is CASSLGEGLNTEAFF.

The V and J genes are TRBV9 and TRBJ1-2, with a possible D match to TRBD1 (6 bases). CDR1 and CDR2 from the germline V gene are SGDLS and YYNGEE. V was shortened by 3 bases and J by 7 bases, with 13 bases between the two germline ends. This CDR3 is 13 amino acids long. Written as DNA, the CDR3 is TGTGCCAGCAGCGCGGCGAGGGGGGGTGGCTACACCTTC. It encodes CASSAARGGGYTF.

The chain joins TRBV11-2 to TRBJ2-2; 8 nucleotides line up with TRBD2. J lost 4 bases, V lost 4 bases, and 5 bases had no gene match. This CDR3 has 15 amino acids. CDR1 is SGHAT, CDR2 FQNNGV, per germline. The CDR3 coding sequence is TGTGCCAGCAGCTCAACAGCGGGGGCCACCGGGGAGCTGTTTTTT. It yields the protein CASSSTAGATGELFF.

The CDR3 protein is CASISPGGVTEAFF. CDR3 sequence (DNA): TGTGCCAGCATCTCCCCGGGGGGGGTCACTGAAGCTTTCTTT. The rearrangement joins TRBV2 to TRBJ1-1, with D possibly matching TRBD1 (5 bases). V dropped 7 bases and J dropped 4 bases, with 16 bases sitting between them. The CDR3 totals 14 residues. CDR1 is SNHLY and CDR2 is FYNNEI in the germline V gene.

This clone has only one observation. This sequence joins TRBV4-3 and TRBJ1-5, with 11 bases lining up with TRBD1. CDR1 and CDR2 from the germline V gene are LGHNA and YSLEER. V dropped 0 bases and J dropped 9; count of bases not matched to a gene: 4. The CDR3 runs to 15 residues. The DNA for the CDR3 is TGCGCCAGCAGCCAAGAGGGACAGGGGGTGTGGCCCCAGCATTTT. Its translation is CASSQEGQGVWPQHF.

J is TRBJ2-7 and V is TRBV13, with TRBD1 identical over 8 bases. Trimming took 5 bases from V and 6 from J; bases not matched to a gene: 6. In germline, CDR1 is PRHDT, CDR2 FYEKMQ (reference sequence). This CDR3 has 13 residues. The CDR3 protein is CASSNRGSGEQYF. CDR3 nucleotide sequence: TGTGCCAGCAGCAACAGGGGGTCGGGCGAGCAGTACTTC. Looking up the rest from reference TRBV13 and TRBJ2-7 gives the full variable domain: AAGVIQSPRHLIKEKRETATLKCYPIPRHDTVYWYQQGPGQDPQFLISFYEKMQSDKGSIPDRFSAQQFSDYHSELNMSSLELGDSALYFCASSNRGSGEQYFGPGTRLTVT.

V is TRBV15 and J is TRBJ1-2, with 7 bases matching TRBD1. The CDR3 length is 15 residues. V lost 1 base and J lost 0; bases outside the gene matches: 2. CDR1 is LNHNV and CDR2 is YYDKDF in the germline V gene (reference sequence). In nucleotides, the CDR3 is TGTGCCACCAGCAGAGGGACAGGACCTAACTATGGCTACACCTTC. Amino acid sequence: CATSRGTGPNYGYTF. The full variable domain, its missing parts supplied by reference TRBV15 and TRBJ1-2, is DAMVIQNPRYQVTQFGKPVTLSCSQTLNHNVMYWYQQKSSQAPKLLFHYYDKDFNNEADTPDNFQSRRPNTSFCFLDIRSPGLGDTAMYLCATSRGTGPNYGYTFGSGTRLTVV.

The chain combines TRBV27 with TRBJ2-7, with TRBD1 matching over 7 bases. V dropped 5 bases and J dropped 3; count of bases not matched to a gene: 10. Looked up from germline, CDR1 is MNHEY and CDR2 is SMNVEV (reference sequence). The CDR3 has 15 residues. CDR3 coding DNA: TGTGCCAGCAGTCCCCAGACAGGGTCAAACTACGAGCAGTACTTC. Translation: CASSPQTGSNYEQYF.

This clone was picked up one time. The V gene is TRBV28, the J gene TRBJ1-1; possibly TRBD1 for D (6 bases). This CDR3 is built from 13 residues. Germline CDR1 reads MDHEN; CDR2 reads SYDVKM. V lost 4 bases and J 8 bases, leaving 14 bases between the germline ends. In DNA form, the CDR3 reads TGTGCCAGCAGTTCCCCGACAGGAACAGAAGCTTTCTTT. Translation: CASSSPTGTEAFF.

The J gene is TRBJ2-7, the V gene TRBV18; 8 bases match TRBD1. Germline trimming cut 4 bases from V and 2 bases from J; bases unmatched to any gene: 4. The CDR3 runs to 14 residues. The germline CDR1 and CDR2 sequences are KGHSH and LQKENI. CDR3 in DNA: TGTGCCAGCTCACTGGACAGGGATACCTACGAGCAGTACTTC. This encodes CASSLDRDTYEQYF.